These T cell receptor beta chains were read from a single sample in a study of T-cell memory formation after mild COVID-19. TCRdb independently ran MiXCR on the 5' RACE reads; one entry per CDR3 protein. The repertoire has over 500,000 distinct CDR3 sequences, 15% to 20% of them found once; the top ten carry 8.1%. Specimen: PBMCs or a T cell subset sorted from them (not recorded which). The receptors shown here come from an adult woman who had mild COVID-19 (a few samples of this study predate the infection). Cell type and time point are not known. CDR3s include the opening cysteine and the closing phenylalanine or tryptophan. A D gene is named only where the DNA matches it firmly. Clone size, where shown, is once, few, many, or a class for clones that have expanded.

D gene | clone size | J gene | V gene | CDR3 DNA | CDR3 protein
TRBD1 | NA | TRBJ2-7 | TRBV4-1 | TGCGCCAGCAGCCCGATCGGGACAGTCTACGAGCAGTACTTC | CASSPIGTVYEQYF
TRBD2 | few | TRBJ2-1 | TRBV14 | TGTGCCAGCAGCCACGGGACTAGCGGGAGGGATTACTCCTACAATGAGCAGTTCTTC | CASSHGTSGRDYSYNEQFF
NA | NA | TRBJ2-7 | TRBV24-1 | TGTGCCACCAGTGTGGAAGGCGAGCAGTACTTC | CATSVEGEQYF
NA | few | TRBJ2-7 | TRBV29-1 | TGCAGCGTGCTTGGTGGACGGGCCTACGAGCAGTACTTC | CSVLGGRAYEQYF
TRBD2 | NA | TRBJ2-3 | TRBV7-2 | TGTGCCAGCAGCTTAGCGGTTAGCGGGATTTTCACAGATACGCAGTATTTT | CASSLAVSGIFTDTQYF
NA | few | TRBJ1-5 | TRBV27 | TGTGCCAGCAGTCCCTCCCTGGGGGGGAATCAGCCCCAGCATTTT | CASSPSLGGNQPQHF
NA | NA | TRBJ1-1 | TRBV7-6 | TGTGCCAGCAGCTTAGCGACGGCGGCGAACACTGAAGCTTTCTTT | CASSLATAANTEAFF
TRBD1 | NA | TRBJ2-7 | TRBV7-9 | TGTGCCAGCAGCTCCCCGGACAGGGGGAGCTCCTACGAGCAGTACTTC | CASSSPDRGSSYEQYF
NA | few | TRBJ2-1 | TRBV27 | TGTGCCAGCAGCTTTTCTCGACAGCACAATGAGCAGTTCTTC | CASSFSRQHNEQFF
NA | few | TRBJ1-1 | TRBV24-1 | TGTGCCACCAGCTCCCATACTGAAGCTTTCTTT | CATSSHTEAFF
NA | many | TRBJ1-4 | TRBV4-1 | TGCGCCAGCAGCCAAGTGAGAAATCGTAATGAAAAACTGTTTTTT | CASSQVRNRNEKLFF
NA | few | TRBJ2-3 | TRBV18 | TGTGCCAGCTCACCAACGAAGGTAAACACAGATACGCAGTATTTT | CASSPTKVNTDTQYF
NA | few | TRBJ1-5 | TRBV19 | TGTGCCAGTAGTCCGAGACAAAATCAGCCCCAGCATTTT | CASSPRQNQPQHF
NA | NA | TRBJ2-7 | TRBV7-6 | TGTGCCAGCAGCCCCCGTTTAAGGAAGGGACGCTACGAGCAGTACTTC | CASSPRLRKGRYEQYF
NA | few | TRBJ2-3 | TRBV4-3 | TGCGCCAGCAGCCAAGGGGAGGCTCGCACAGACTCGCAGTATTTT | CASSQGEARTDSQYF
TRBD2 | NA | TRBJ2-5 | TRBV20-1 | TGCAGTGCCAGGAAATCAGGACTAGCGGGGGTGGAGACCCAGTACTTC | CSARKSGLAGVETQYF
TRBD1 | NA | TRBJ1-2 | TRBV4-3 | TGCGCCAGCAGCCGAACAGGGGCCAACTATGGCTACACCTTC | CASSRTGANYGYTF
NA | NA | TRBJ1-5 | TRBV24-1 | TGTGCCACCGGGGGTTGGGGCTCGGCCCAGCATTTT | CATGGWGSAQHF
NA | NA | TRBJ2-4 | TRBV4-1 | TGCGCCAGCAGCCAAGATTACGGAGCCAAAAACATTCAGTACTTC | CASSQDYGAKNIQYF
NA | few | TRBJ2-6 | TRBV14 | TGTGCCAGCAGCCAAGATTGGCGGGAATCTGGGGCCAACGTCCTGACTTTC | CASSQDWRESGANVLTF
NA | NA | TRBJ2-7 | TRBV2 | TGTGCCAGCGGGGGAGGAGCTCCCGTTTACGAGCAGTACTTC | CASGGGAPVYEQYF
NA | few | TRBJ1-5 | TRBV12-3/TRBV12-4 | TGTGCCAGCAGTTTAGTGGCAGTTGGGCCCCAGCATTTT | CASSLVAVGPQHF
NA | many | TRBJ2-7 | TRBV5-5 | TGTGCCAGCAGCTTGGGACCCGGAACCTACGAGCAGTACTTC | CASSLGPGTYEQYF
TRBD1 | NA | TRBJ2-1 | TRBV14 | TGTGCCAGCAGCATTCCGGGACAGGGCTACAATGAGCAGTTCTTC | CASSIPGQGYNEQFF
NA | NA | TRBJ1-2 | TRBV3-1 | TGTGCCAGCAGCCAAGGGGGACGGACCTATGGCTACACCTTC | CASSQGGRTYGYTF